One sample yielded the 9 T cell receptor beta chains listed below, sequenced in a study of siplizumab effects on memory and regulatory T cells. The protocol was immunoSEQ multiplex PCR, while the TCRdb copy is restricted to in-frame clones and leaves out a portion. This sample yields some 97,000 clones, of which about 91% are seen a single time; roughly 0.15% belongs to the top ten. Specimen: CD4+ T cells sorted from blood. Receptors originate from a human donor in good health.

The chain combines TRBV19 with TRBJ2-5, with D unclear. The germline gives CDR1 LNHDA, CDR2 SQIVND (reference sequence). The CDR3 covers 13 residues. The ends were cut back, 4 bases at V and 1 base at J, with 7 bases in the middle. The CDR3 protein is CASSTGPQETQYF. The DNA for the CDR3 is TGTGCCAGTAGTACAGGACCCCAAGAGACCCAGTACTTC.

The CDR3 sequence: CASTPLSITMNTEAFF. Here the CDR3 DNA reads TGTGCCAGTACCCCGCTCTCCATAACGATGAACACTGAAGCTTTCTTT. The chain has TRBV19 and TRBJ1-1, with D hard to call. The CDR3 has 16 amino acids. Germline V gene sequence: CDR1 LNHDA, CDR2 SQIVND (reference sequence). Trimming took 7 bases from V and 0 from J, leaving 18 bases between them.

V is TRBV30 and J is TRBJ1-1, with TRBD1 as a possible D gene (5 bases). Germline values: CDR1 GTSNPN, CDR2 SVGIG (reference sequence). This CDR3 is 14 amino acids long. V lost 1 base and J 4 bases, leaving 13 bases between the germline ends. The CDR3 protein is CAWSGGVRGTEAFF. As DNA, the CDR3 is TGTGCCTGGAGTGGGGGGGTGCGGGGCACTGAAGCTTTCTTT.

The chain links TRBV7-3 to TRBJ2-1; the D call may be TRBD1 or TRBD2 (5 bases each). V gave up 5 bases and J gave up 6 bases, with 17 bases separating them. CDR1 is SGHTA, CDR2 FQGTGA, per germline. The CDR3 runs 15 residues. The CDR3 spells CASSPGAGFINEQFF. In DNA, the CDR3 is TGTGCCAGCAGCCCCGGGGCTGGATTCATCAATGAGCAGTTCTTC.

The DNA for the CDR3 is TGCGCCAGCAGCCAGACTACCGGGGTACGTAGTGCCCCCGGGGAGCTGTTTTTT. The encoded protein is CASSQTTGVRSAPGELFF. The chain joins TRBV4-3 to TRBJ2-2; D possibly corresponds to TRBD2 (5 bases). CDR1 is LGHNA and CDR2 is YSLEER in the germline V gene. This CDR3 is 18 amino acids long. V lost 3 bases and J 6 bases, leaving 23 bases between the germline ends.

V usage is TRBV12-5 and J usage is TRBJ2-1; D perhaps matches TRBD1 (5 bases). Germline loops: CDR1 LGHNT, CDR2 FRNRAP. The CDR3 spans 16 residues. V was cut by 0 bases and J by 3 bases, with 12 bases left in between. The CDR3: CASGLVLSGNYNEQFF. In nucleotides, the CDR3 is TGTGCTAGTGGTTTGGTACTTTCAGGGAACTACAATGAGCAGTTCTTC.

The rearrangement joins TRBV6-6 to TRBJ1-3; 9 bases are shared with TRBD1. The V gene's germline CDR1 is MNHNY and CDR2 SVGAGI (reference sequence). The J segment lost 2 bases and the V segment lost 6 bases, leaving 5 bases of the junction unmatched. CDR3 length: 15 residues. The CDR3 loop reads CASRPQGATGNTIYF. For the CDR3, the DNA is TGTGCCAGCAGACCACAGGGGGCAACTGGAAACACCATATATTTT.

This clone was detected once. The chain employs TRBV15 and TRBJ2-7; D ambiguous. Germline CDR1 reads LNHNV; CDR2 reads YYDKDF (reference sequence). V was pared by 1 base and J by 7 bases, with 11 bases between. The CDR3 runs 13 residues. CDR3 DNA sequence: TGTGCCACCAGCAGAGCCCCCCCTGGGGAGCAGTACTTC. Translating gives CATSRAPPGEQYF.

The rearrangement uses TRBV27 and TRBJ2-1, with 13 bases fitting TRBD2. Germline values: CDR1 MNHEY, CDR2 SMNVEV (reference sequence). This CDR3 comprises 15 residues. V lost 5 bases, J lost 4 bases, and 2 bases stayed unmatched. This CDR3 is CASSRTSGGYNEQFF. CDR3 nucleotide sequence: TGTGCCAGCAGTCGGACTAGCGGGGGATACAATGAGCAGTTCTTC.